The 22 T cell receptor beta chains given below trace back to one sample, sequenced in a study of T cell changes during pregnancy in multiple sclerosis. This table comes from immunoSEQ multiplex PCR, and its TCRdb copy is limited to in-frame clones, with some not included. In the table there are over 55,000 clones, about 90% of which are singletons. This material consisted of peripheral blood, taken in the first trimester of pregnancy. The receptors come from a female donor with multiple sclerosis, enrolled in a pregnancy study.

J is TRBJ2-1 and V is TRBV15, with 8 positions matching TRBD2. After removal of 5 bases from V and 2 bases from J, the junction contained 11 bases not matched to a gene. This CDR3 has 17 amino acids. Per germline, CDR1 LNHNV and CDR2 YYDKDF (reference sequence). The chain's CDR3 is CATSRRGAGAAYNEQFF. For the CDR3, the DNA is TGTGCCACCAGCCGTCGTGGAGCGGGAGCTGCCTACAATGAGCAGTTCTTC. Full variable domain (remainder filled in from reference TRBV15 and TRBJ2-1): DAMVIQNPRYQVTQFGKPVTLSCSQTLNHNVMYWYQQKSSQAPKLLFHYYDKDFNNEADTPDNFQSRRPNTSFCFLDIRSPGLGDTAMYLCATSRRGAGAAYNEQFFGPGTRLTVL.

The chain carries TRBV29-1 and TRBJ2-1, with 11 bases matching TRBD2. The J segment lost 7 bases and the V segment lost 4 bases, leaving 6 bases of the junction unmatched. The CDR3 length is 14 residues. CDR1 is SQVTM and CDR2 is ANQGSEA in the germline V gene. The CDR3 is CSVVLAGGRNEQFF. The CDR3 coding sequence is TGCAGCGTTGTCCTAGCGGGAGGCAGGAATGAGCAGTTCTTC.

The V and J genes are TRBV9 and TRBJ2-3; a possible D gene is TRBD2 (7 bases). V was shortened by 0 bases and J by 4 bases, with 27 bases between the two germline ends. The CDR3 loop spans 20 amino acids. Germline V gene lookup returns CDR1 SGDLS and CDR2 YYNGEE. CDR3 coding DNA: TGTGCCAGCAGCGTAGAACGCGCGGGGAGGGGGAGTTCGAATCCAGATACGCAGTATTTT. The encoded protein is CASSVERAGRGSSNPDTQYF.

This clone is a singleton in its sample. The chain recombines TRBV4-3 with TRBJ1-3; D not resolved. The CDR3 is 15 amino acids. CDR1 is LGHNA, CDR2 YSLEER, per germline. V was pared by 0 bases and J by 2 bases, with 8 bases between. The CDR3 DNA sequence: TGCGCCAGCAGCCAAGATGCGGGGACTGGAAACACCATATATTTT. It yields the protein CASSQDAGTGNTIYF.

V and J are TRBV18 and TRBJ1-2, with 8 bases aligning to TRBD1. V lost 3 bases and J lost 8; bases outside the gene matches: 17. Looked up from germline, CDR1 is KGHSH and CDR2 is LQKENI. The CDR3 has 17 residues. Here the CDR3 reads CASSPVPGPQGAAGYTF. For the CDR3, the DNA is TGTGCCAGCTCACCGGTCCCAGGGCCGCAGGGGGCTGCCGGCTACACCTTC. Filled out from reference TRBV18 and TRBJ1-2, the complete variable domain reads NAGVMQNPRHLVRRRGQEARLRCSPMKGHSHVYWYRQLPEEGLKFMVYLQKENIIDESGMPKERFSAEFPKEGPSILRIQQVVRGDSAAYFCASSPVPGPQGAAGYTFGSGTRLTVV.

J is TRBJ2-7 and V is TRBV7-9; D is uncertain. The CDR3 runs to 15 residues. The germline V gene encodes CDR1 SEHNR and CDR2 FQNEAQ (reference sequence). V was pared by 6 bases and J by 2 bases, with 17 bases between. CDR3 nucleotide sequence: TGTGCCAGCAGTATCAACGCGGCCCTAACCTACGAGCAGTACTTC. Translation: CASSINAALTYEQYF.

DNA of the CDR3: TGCGCCAGCAGCCAAGGGACAGTCGTCGGGGAAAAACTGTTTTTT. This encodes CASSQGTVVGEKLFF. The chain employs TRBV4-3 and TRBJ1-4; a possible D gene is TRBD1 (6 bases). The V and J ends lost 1 base and 8 bases respectively, with 14 bases between them. The germline gives CDR1 LGHNA, CDR2 YSLEER. CDR3 size: 15 residues.

The chain carries TRBV7-9 and TRBJ2-7; D is perhaps TRBD2 (6 bases). The CDR3 totals 15 residues. Between the trimmed V and J ends, which lost 1 base and 6 bases, there was a span of 16 bases. Germline values: CDR1 SEHNR, CDR2 FQNEAQ (reference sequence). In nucleotides, the CDR3 is TGTGCCAGCAGCTTAGAACTGACTAGGATGAGCGAGCAGTACTTC. Amino acid sequence: CASSLELTRMSEQYF.

The chain employs TRBV11-2 and TRBJ2-5, with a tentative D call TRBD2 (5 bases). Germline CDR1 is SGHAT and CDR2 is FQNNGV. This CDR3 region has 14 residues. The germline V and J ends were trimmed by 6 bases and 5 bases, with 16 bases remaining between them. The DNA for the CDR3 is TGTGCCAGCAGACCAACAGATCCGGGGGAGACCCAGTACTTC. Translated, it gives CASRPTDPGETQYF.

The V gene is TRBV6-5, the J gene TRBJ2-3, with D perhaps matching TRBD1 (6 bases). The CDR3 is 14 amino acids. V gave up 3 bases and J gave up 4 bases, with 11 bases separating them. The germline V gene has CDR1 MNHEY and CDR2 SVGAGI. CDR3 sequence reads: CASSYYRAPDTQYF. The CDR3, as DNA: TGTGCCAGCAGTTATTACAGGGCCCCAGATACGCAGTATTTT.

The chain carries TRBV5-1 and TRBJ1-4, with TRBD1 matching over 7 bases. V lost 4 bases to trimming and J lost 8 bases; unmatched junction nucleotides: 8. The CDR3 has 14 amino acids. Germline V gene data show CDR1 as SGHRS and CDR2 as YFSETQ. CDR3 nucleotide sequence: TGCGCCAGCAGCCCAGACAGGGTTGAGGAAAAACTGTTTTTT. Translation: CASSPDRVEEKLFF.

V and J are TRBV27 and TRBJ2-7, with 9 positions matching TRBD1. Losses at the gene ends were 6 bases for V and 3 bases for J; bases not matched to a gene: 9. There are 15 residues in the CDR3. Per germline, CDR1 MNHEY and CDR2 SMNVEV (reference sequence). The CDR3 loop is CASSLTGGEVYEQYF. In DNA form, the CDR3 reads TGTGCCAGCAGCCTAACAGGGGGCGAGGTCTACGAGCAGTACTTC.

The rearrangement joins TRBV19 to TRBJ1-1; 7 nucleotides align to TRBD1. The V gene's germline CDR1 is LNHDA and CDR2 SQIVND (reference sequence). The junction had 9 bases not matched to a gene; V was cut back by 5 bases and J by 6 bases. This CDR3 region has 14 residues. CDR3 nucleotides: TGTGCCAGTAGTGCTGGGACAGCTCAAGCTGAAGCTTTCTTT. This gives the protein CASSAGTAQAEAFF. Using reference TRBV19 and TRBJ1-1 for the parts outside the CDR3, the full variable domain is DGGITQSPKYLFRKEGQNVTLSCEQNLNHDAMYWYRQDPGQGLRLIYYSQIVNDFQKGDIAEGYSVSREKKESFPLTVTSAQKNPTAFYLCASSAGTAQAEAFFGQGTRLTVV.

The count of this clone is one. The genes are TRBV5-1 and TRBJ2-1, with 12 bases aligning to TRBD1. Trimming at V came to 4 bases and at J to 4 bases, leaving 3 bases not matched to a gene. Per germline, CDR1 SGHRS and CDR2 YFSETQ. The CDR3 totals 15 residues. This chain's CDR3 is CASSKGQGAYNEQFF. DNA for the CDR3: TGCGCCAGCAGCAAGGGACAGGGGGCATACAATGAGCAGTTCTTC.

V gene TRBV9 combines with J gene TRBJ2-1; a weak D match, TRBD1 (6 bases). Trimming pared 2 bases from V and 6 bases from J, leaving 12 bases between. The CDR3 covers 14 residues. CDR1 and CDR2 from the germline V gene are SGDLS and YYNGEE. This chain's CDR3 is CASSVLGATNEQFF. Here the CDR3 DNA reads TGTGCCAGCAGCGTGTTGGGGGCCACCAATGAGCAGTTCTTC.

The chain recombines TRBV6-5 with TRBJ2-1, with a tentative D call TRBD2 (5 bases). This CDR3 is built from 16 residues. V was clipped by 1 base and J by 0 bases, with 10 bases between them. Germline lookup yields CDR1 MNHEY and CDR2 SVGAGI. The DNA of the CDR3 is TGTGCCAGCAGTTACTATGCGGGCGTCTCCTACAATGAGCAGTTCTTC. It translates to CASSYYAGVSYNEQFF.

The chain has TRBV9 and TRBJ1-5, with D unresolved. This CDR3 is built from 12 residues. Looked up from germline, CDR1 is SGDLS and CDR2 is YYNGEE. V lost 3 bases and J lost 2, with 3 bases in between. The CDR3 loop is CASSAGNQPQHF. CDR3 nucleotide sequence: TGTGCCAGCAGCGCCGGCAATCAGCCCCAGCATTTT. Complete variable domain (other parts from reference TRBV9 and TRBJ1-5): DSGVTQTPKHLITATGQRVTLRCSPRSGDLSVYWYQQSLDQGLQFLIQYYNGEERAKGNILERFSAQQFPDLHSELNLSSLELGDSALYFCASSAGNQPQHFGDGTRLSIL.

As DNA, the CDR3 is TGCAGCGCAAGCTCCGGGGGGCACACAGATACGCAGTATTTT. Translating gives CSASSGGHTDTQYF. The genes are TRBV29-1 and TRBJ2-3; D perhaps matches TRBD2 (7 bases). Germline CDR1 SQVTM, CDR2 ANQGSEA. This CDR3 has 14 amino acids. The V end was cut by 7 bases, the J end by 2 bases, with 16 bases between.

The V and J genes are TRBV4-3 and TRBJ2-4, with no clear D. There are 15 residues in the CDR3. Germline CDR1 is LGHNA and CDR2 is YSLEER. Trimming stripped 1 base from V and 7 bases from J, with 14 bases between. As DNA, the CDR3 is TGCGCCAGCAGCCAAGGGTTAGAACTAAGCAACATTCAGTACTTC. As protein: CASSQGLELSNIQYF.

V usage is TRBV7-2 and J usage is TRBJ2-4; D call uncertain. V was trimmed by 4 bases and J by 7 bases, leaving 14 bases between them. This CDR3 spans 14 amino acids. Germline V lookup: CDR1 SGHTA, CDR2 FQGNSA. CDR3 amino acids: CASSYIEATNIQYF. CDR3 DNA: TGTGCCAGCAGCTATATTGAGGCCACGAACATTCAGTACTTC.

J is TRBJ1-3 and V is TRBV5-8; possible D gene TRBD1, 6 bases. V lost 5 bases and J 0 bases, leaving 15 bases between the germline ends. In germline, CDR1 is SGHTS, CDR2 YDEGEE. The CDR3 is 16 residues long. The CDR3 spells CASRLRGGPSGNTIYF. The CDR3 DNA reads TGTGCCAGCAGGTTAAGAGGGGGTCCCTCTGGAAACACCATATATTTT.

The table lists this clone with a count of one. The V and J genes are TRBV29-1 and TRBJ2-7; 9 bases are a match to TRBD2. Looked up from germline, CDR1 is SQVTM and CDR2 is ANQGSEA. The trim removed 0 bases at V and 2 bases at J, leaving 5 bases unmatched. This CDR3 region has 15 residues. DNA for the CDR3: TGCAGCGTTGAAGATAGAGCTAGCGGGACCTACGAGCAGTACTTC. This gives the protein CSVEDRASGTYEQYF.